The 21 T cell receptor beta chains presented below share a single source sample, sequenced in a study of graft-versus-host responses after intestinal transplantation. The table came from immunoSEQ multiplex PCR; TCRdb's copy has only in-frame clones and leaves some out. The profile shows tens of thousands of clones, roughly 91% of them singletons. Their antigens remain unidentified. Here the sequenced sample was unstimulated CD8+ T cells sorted from spleen or lymph node cells, taken before intestinal transplant. The receptors stem from a human donor who received an intestinal transplant.

The chain employs TRBV4-3 and TRBJ2-1, with 10 bases identical to TRBD2. Germline V lookup: CDR1 LGHNA, CDR2 YSLEER. V gave up 5 bases and J gave up 6 bases; unmatched junction bases: 4. This CDR3 region has 14 residues. The CDR3 sequence: CASSSGGAVNEQFF. For the CDR3, the DNA is TGCGCCAGCAGCAGCGGGGGGGCGGTCAATGAGCAGTTCTTC.

The chain recombines TRBV29-1 with TRBJ1-3; D is perhaps TRBD1 (5 bases). The CDR3 totals 15 residues. Germline V CDR1 and CDR2: SQVTM, ANQGSEA. V lost 0 bases, J lost 1 base, and 10 bases lay in between. CDR3 protein: CSVEDAGISGNTIYF. The CDR3 DNA reads as TGCAGCGTTGAAGATGCAGGGATATCTGGAAACACCATATATTTT.

The rearrangement joins TRBV27 to TRBJ2-5, with 11 bases fitting TRBD2. After removal of 5 bases from V and 3 bases from J, the junction contained 2 bases not matched to a gene. CDR1 is MNHEY, CDR2 SMNVEV, per germline (reference sequence). The CDR3 is 14 residues long. The DNA of the CDR3 is TGTGCCAGCAGTCTAGCGGGGGGTAAAGAGACCCAGTACTTC. Protein sequence: CASSLAGGKETQYF.

The CDR3 DNA follows: TGTGCCAGCAGCTTGGGGACTAGCGGAACCTACGAGCAGTACTTC. This encodes CASSLGTSGTYEQYF. The chain carries TRBV5-6 and TRBJ2-5; 10 bases align to TRBD2. The J call may not be correct, given that the DNA end is closer to TRBJ2-7. The CDR3 has 15 residues. The germline CDR1 and CDR2 sequences are SGHDT and YYEEEE.

The rearrangement uses TRBV10-1 and TRBJ2-7, with D perhaps TRBD2 (6 bases). Germline assignment: CDR1 WNHNN and CDR2 SYGVQD (reference sequence). The CDR3 runs to 15 residues. V shed 0 bases and J shed 3 bases, with 12 bases lying between them. CDR3 in amino acids: CASSESRVRGYEQYF. DNA of the CDR3: TGCGCCAGCAGTGAGTCCAGGGTGCGGGGCTACGAGCAGTACTTC.

The chain combines TRBV4-1 with TRBJ2-5; the D gene is possibly TRBD2 (5 bases). The CDR3 consists of 15 residues. V was pared by 6 bases and J by 5 bases, with 19 bases between. CDR1 and CDR2 (germline): MGHRA, YSYEKL. Here the CDR3 DNA reads TGCGCCAGCAGGCACGATACTAGAGAGGACGAGACCCAGTACTTC. Translation: CASRHDTREDETQYF.

This rearrangement joins TRBV6-4 to TRBJ1-6; TRBD1 aligns across 7 bases. This CDR3 has 14 amino acids. In germline, CDR1 is MRHNA, CDR2 SNTAGT. The ends lost 0 bases at V and 9 bases at J; junction bases unmatched: 2. CDR3 sequence reads: CASSDSGGSSPLHF. The CDR3, as DNA: TGTGCCAGCAGTGACTCAGGGGGCAGTTCACCCCTCCACTTT.

This clone was recorded only once. J is TRBJ2-7 and V is TRBV30, with TRBD1 matching over 11 bases. The CDR3 contains 11 residues. With V trimmed by 8 bases and J by 5 bases, 2 bases remained unmatched. Germline CDR1 reads GTSNPN; CDR2 reads SVGIG (reference sequence). Written as DNA, the CDR3 is TGTGCCGGGACAGGGGGGCACGAGCAGTACTTC. Translating it yields CAGTGGHEQYF.

The genes are TRBV29-1 and TRBJ1-2; 9 bases are a match to TRBD1. CDR1 SQVTM and CDR2 ANQGSEA come from the germline V gene. J lost 6 bases, V lost 6 bases, and 2 bases had no gene match. This CDR3 has 11 residues. The CDR3 loop reads CSVDRGDGYTF. Written as DNA, the CDR3 is TGCAGCGTAGACAGGGGGGATGGCTACACCTTC.

To note about this clone: Its ends do not fully match the called genes, so a read error is possible. The chain recombines TRBV6-5 with TRBJ2-5; 7 positions agree with TRBD1. Germline lookup yields CDR1 MNHEY and CDR2 SVGAGI. The CDR3 is made up of 14 amino acids. In DNA, the CDR3 is TGTGCCGGCAGTGAGACAGGGTACCAAGAGACCCAGTACTTC. This sequence encodes CAGSETGYQETQYF.

The gene calls are TRBV19 and TRBJ1-1; D might be TRBD1 (6 bases). Germline V CDR1 and CDR2: LNHDA, SQIVND (reference sequence). The CDR3 is 12 residues long. V lost 8 bases and J lost 4, with 11 bases in between. CDR3 sequence (DNA): TGTGCCAGTCAACAGGGATCCACTGAAGCTTTCTTT. Protein: CASQQGSTEAFF. The full variable domain, with the rest looked up from reference TRBV19 and TRBJ1-1, is DGGITQSPKYLFRKEGQNVTLSCEQNLNHDAMYWYRQDPGQGLRLIYYSQIVNDFQKGDIAEGYSVSREKKESFPLTVTSAQKNPTAFYLCASQQGSTEAFFGQGTRLTVV.

The chain joins TRBV6-5 to TRBJ1-1, with D maybe TRBD1 (5 bases). V was cut by 2 bases and J by 4 bases, with 8 bases left in between. Germline loops: CDR1 MNHEY, CDR2 SVGAGI. CDR3 length: 13 residues. CDR3 sequence: CASSYNRFTEAFF. The CDR3 region has the DNA TGTGCCAGCAGTTACAACAGGTTCACTGAAGCTTTCTTT.

In its sample, this clone was seen once. This chain uses TRBV7-9 with TRBJ2-7; D not certain. The CDR3 totals 14 residues. The V end lost 5 bases, the J end lost 3 bases, and 14 bases lay between the germline ends. CDR1 and CDR2 from the germline V gene are SEHNR and FQNEAQ (reference sequence). The CDR3 here is CASSPTGHIYEQYF. The CDR3 region has the DNA TGTGCCAGCAGCCCGACTGGCCACATCTACGAGCAGTACTTC.

The chain employs TRBV11-3 and TRBJ2-3; D remains ambiguous. The CDR3 totals 15 residues. The V and J ends lost 3 bases and 1 base respectively, with 11 bases between them. Germline-derived CDR1 and CDR2 are SGHNT and YENEEA. CDR3 DNA: TGTGCCAGCAGCTTCTCGGGTTGGGGCACAGATACGCAGTATTTT. Encoded protein: CASSFSGWGTDTQYF.

The J gene is TRBJ2-6, the V gene TRBV30; possibly TRBD2 for D (5 bases). The germline V and J ends were trimmed by 2 bases and 2 bases, with 7 bases remaining between them. There are 14 residues in the CDR3. The germline V gene has CDR1 GTSNPN and CDR2 SVGIG (reference sequence). CDR3 sequence: CAWSTGAGANVLTF. The CDR3 DNA reads TGTGCCTGGAGTACCGGGGCTGGGGCCAACGTCCTGACTTTC.

The V and J genes are TRBV29-1 and TRBJ2-2; maybe TRBD2 (5 bases). Germline V gene data show CDR1 as SQVTM and CDR2 as ANQGSEA. V shed 1 base and J shed 5 bases, with 5 bases lying between them. This CDR3 is built from 12 residues. CDR3 sequence (DNA): TGCAGCGTTGAAGCGGGGACCGGGGAGCTGTTTTTT. Its protein product is CSVEAGTGELFF.

This chain joins TRBV27 and TRBJ2-5; TRBD2 might be the D (6 bases). This CDR3 region has 14 residues. Germline CDR1 reads MNHEY; CDR2 reads SMNVEV (reference sequence). Trimming shortened V by 5 bases and J by 5 bases, and 15 bases separated the two germline ends. As DNA, the CDR3 is TGTGCCAGCAGTCCAATCGGGGGATCGGAGACCCAGTACTTC. Encoded protein: CASSPIGGSETQYF.

The CDR3 is CASSLWGDEQFF. The CDR3 DNA reads TGTGCCAGCAGCTTGTGGGGGGATGAGCAGTTCTTC. The V gene is TRBV5-4, the J gene TRBJ2-1; D perhaps matches TRBD2 (6 bases). Trimming removed 1 base from V and 8 bases from J, with 7 bases in between. Germline lookup yields CDR1 SGHNT and CDR2 YYREEE (reference sequence). This CDR3 has 12 residues. Drawing the rest from reference TRBV5-4 and TRBJ2-1, the complete variable domain is ETGVTQSPTHLIKTRGQQVTLRCSSQSGHNTVSWYQQALGQGPQFIFQYYREEENGRGNFPPRFSGLQFPNYSSELNVNALELDDSALYLCASSLWGDEQFFGPGTRLTVL.

This rearrangement joins TRBV7-9 to TRBJ2-3; D is undetermined. The CDR3 consists of 14 residues. Germline loops: CDR1 SEHNR, CDR2 FQNEAQ (reference sequence). V lost 5 bases and J 1 base, leaving 10 bases between the germline ends. The CDR3 protein is CASSTPEGTDTQYF. The CDR3 nucleotides are TGTGCCAGCAGCACCCCTGAGGGCACAGATACGCAGTATTTT.

The chain uses TRBV4-3 and TRBJ1-2; D may be TRBD1 (5 bases). Trimming shortened V by 0 bases and J by 0 bases, and 8 bases separated the two germline ends. The CDR3 length is 15 residues. CDR1 LGHNA and CDR2 YSLEER come from the germline V gene. The DNA for the CDR3 is TGCGCCAGCAGCCAAGACCGACAGTCTAACTATGGCTACACCTTC. Amino acids: CASSQDRQSNYGYTF.

The chain links TRBV5-4 to TRBJ1-2; D is ambiguous. CDR1 is SGHNT and CDR2 is YYREEE in the germline V gene (reference sequence). The CDR3 is 17 residues long. The V gene lost 1 base and the J gene lost 2 bases, with 18 bases spanning the gap. In nucleotides, the CDR3 is TGTGCCAGCAGCTTGTTGGGAGTGGAAGGTGGGAACTATGGCTACACCTTC. Translation gives CASSLLGVEGGNYGYTF. The full variable domain, with the rest looked up from reference TRBV5-4 and TRBJ1-2, is ETGVTQSPTHLIKTRGQQVTLRCSSQSGHNTVSWYQQALGQGPQFIFQYYREEENGRGNFPPRFSGLQFPNYSSELNVNALELDDSALYLCASSLLGVEGGNYGYTFGSGTRLTVV.